The next 23 T cell receptor beta chains were all read from a single sample in a study of beta chain features in type 1 diabetes. What was sequenced were expressed TCRB transcripts, since all of the isolated RNA had been reverse transcribed. Clones were read by immunoSEQ multiplex PCR, and TCRdb kept only the in-frame ones, dropping some. Of fewer than 550,000 clones in the sample, around 10% were seen once. The sequenced sample was naive CD4+ T cells from blood. The receptors stem from a woman under 30 in good health.

This clone was observed a few times. The J gene is TRBJ2-3, the V gene TRBV6-5; D not certain. V gave up 0 bases and J gave up 0 bases, with 10 bases separating them. The CDR3 spans 16 residues. The germline V gene encodes CDR1 MNHEY and CDR2 SVGAGI. CDR3 DNA sequence: TGTGCCAGCAGTTACTCGATTTATCCTAGCACAGATACGCAGTATTTT. It encodes CASSYSIYPSTDTQYF.

This clone was seen more than once but under ten times. This chain uses TRBV7-9 with TRBJ1-1; weak D call: TRBD1 (5 bases). Germline CDR1 SEHNR, CDR2 FQNEAQ (reference sequence). Trimming took off 6 bases at V and 4 bases at J, with 12 bases between the two ends. CDR3 length: 13 amino acids. CDR3 in DNA: TGTGCCAGCAGGGATACAGGTCCCACTGAAGCTTTCTTT. The encoded protein is CASRDTGPTEAFF.

The chain employs TRBV9 and TRBJ1-2; D may be TRBD1 (5 bases). Trimming left V 0 bases short and J 5 bases short, with 14 bases between. This CDR3 has 15 amino acids. CDR1 and CDR2 (germline): SGDLS, YYNGEE. The CDR3 sequence is CASSVATEGMYGYTF. The CDR3 nucleotides read TGTGCCAGCAGCGTAGCTACGGAGGGGATGTATGGCTACACCTTC.

Turning to this clone: Other DNA sequences in the same sample also yield this CDR3. CDR3 coding DNA: TGCAGTGCCAGAGGGGGCTACGAGCAGTACGTC. It translates to CSARGGYEQYV. This chain uses TRBV20-1 with TRBJ2-7; D may be TRBD1 (6 bases). Germline V gene sequence: CDR1 DFQATT, CDR2 SNEGSKA (reference sequence). CDR3 length equals 11 residues.

The V and J genes are TRBV7-2 and TRBJ2-6, with D perhaps assigned TRBD1 or TRBD2 (5 bases each). Germline-derived CDR1 and CDR2 are SGHTA and FQGNSA. The CDR3 sequence is 16 residues long. The ends were cut back, 6 bases at V and 0 bases at J, with 12 bases in the middle. Here the CDR3 DNA reads TGTGCCAGCAGTACCCAGGGAGTCTCTGGGGCCAACGTCCTGACTTTC. It specifies CASSTQGVSGANVLTF.

The gene calls are TRBV5-1 and TRBJ2-7; tentatively, D is TRBD2 (6 bases). The CDR3 loop spans 14 amino acids. The germline V gene encodes CDR1 SGHRS and CDR2 YFSETQ. V lost 2 bases and J lost 2, with 11 bases in between. The CDR3 DNA follows: TGCGCCAGCAGCTTCACACCGGGAGCCTACGAGCAGTACTTC. Its protein product is CASSFTPGAYEQYF.

The table lists this clone with a few counts. The chain's CDR3 is CASSPMRQGATDTQYF. The CDR3 nucleotides read TGTGCCAGCAGCCCAATGAGGCAGGGGGCTACAGATACGCAGTATTTT. The chain employs TRBV7-2 and TRBJ2-3, with 8 bases fitting TRBD1. The germline CDR1 and CDR2 sequences are SGHTA and FQGNSA. This CDR3 has 16 amino acids. Unmatched junction bases numbered 10, after V lost 5 bases and J lost 3 bases.

The chain links TRBV14 to TRBJ1-2; perhaps TRBD1 as D (6 bases). CDR3 length: 15 residues. In germline, CDR1 is SGHDN, CDR2 FVKESK. Trimming cost V 2 bases and J 4 bases, with 14 bases left between them. The CDR3 nucleotides read TGTGCCAGCAGCCAAAAGCTTACAGGGTTCTATGGCTACACCTTC. Protein: CASSQKLTGFYGYTF.

This clone has just a few counts. The gene calls are TRBV13 and TRBJ2-7; 13 nucleotides align to TRBD2. From germline, CDR1 is PRHDT and CDR2 FYEKMQ (reference sequence). V gave up 4 bases and J gave up 7 bases; unmatched junction bases: 16. The CDR3 extends over 18 amino acids. CDR3 sequence: CASSSQNPGLAGSWEQYF. CDR3 coding DNA: TGTGCCAGCAGCTCCCAGAATCCGGGACTAGCGGGATCGTGGGAGCAGTACTTC.

V is TRBV27 and J is TRBJ2-1; TRBD2 matches 9 bases. Germline V lookup: CDR1 MNHEY, CDR2 SMNVEV (reference sequence). Germline trimming cut 6 bases from V and 8 bases from J; bases unmatched to any gene: 11. The CDR3 contains 15 residues. CDR3 sequence (DNA): TGTGCCAGCAGAGGCGGGAGGGCCGATAGGTATGAGCAGTTCTTC. Translation: CASRGGRADRYEQFF.

The rearrangement links TRBV7-9 to TRBJ1-5; the D is unclear. Trimming stripped 5 bases from V and 5 bases from J, with 13 bases between. The CDR3 has 14 residues. Germline CDR1 is SEHNR and CDR2 is FQNEAQ (reference sequence). The CDR3 region is CASSLAHKDQPQHF. The DNA for the CDR3 is TGTGCCAGCAGCCTCGCCCACAAGGATCAGCCCCAGCATTTT. The variable domain in full, with the rest retrieved from reference TRBV7-9 and TRBJ1-5, is DTGVSQNPRHKITKRGQNVTFRCDPISEHNRLYWYRQTLGQGPEFLTYFQNEAQLEKSRLLSDRFSAERPKGSFSTLEIQRTEQGDSAMYLCASSLAHKDQPQHFGDGTRLSIL.

This chain links TRBV7-9 with TRBJ1-2; TRBD1 agrees at 7 bases. Trimming removed 5 bases from V and 5 bases from J; junction bases left unmatched: 8. Germline CDR1 SEHNR, CDR2 FQNEAQ (reference sequence). The CDR3 contains 14 residues. The CDR3 sequence is CASSLRDSSYGYTF. CDR3 coding DNA: TGTGCCAGCAGCCTCCGGGACAGCTCATATGGCTACACCTTC.

This clone was found a few times. J is TRBJ2-3 and V is TRBV25-1; D possibly corresponds to TRBD2 (5 bases). Germline CDR1 reads MGHDK; CDR2 reads SYGVNS. The CDR3 spans 14 residues. The V and J ends lost 6 bases and 0 bases respectively, with 10 bases between them. The CDR3 DNA sequence: TGTGCCAGCAGCCAAGGCGGGAGCACAGATACGCAGTATTTT. It translates to CASSQGGSTDTQYF.

This clone was observed a handful of times. The chain couples TRBV25-1 to TRBJ2-7; D is unclear. From germline, CDR1 is MGHDK and CDR2 SYGVNS. Trimming cost V 6 bases and J 2 bases, with 14 bases left between them. This CDR3 contains 14 residues. In DNA form, the CDR3 reads TGTGCCAGCAGCCCCGAGACGTGGGCCTACGAGCAGTACTTC. Its protein is CASSPETWAYEQYF.

The chain employs TRBV9 and TRBJ1-1; D remains unclear. Trimming removed 0 bases at V and 2 bases at J, with 8 bases between. Germline CDR1 and CDR2: SGDLS and YYNGEE. The CDR3 runs to 14 residues. CDR3 loop: CASSVVSVNTEAFF. The CDR3 DNA reads TGTGCCAGCAGCGTAGTGAGCGTCAACACTGAAGCTTTCTTT.

This clone has just a few counts. This chain uses TRBV7-2 with TRBJ2-5; D gene ambiguous. The CDR3 has 16 amino acids. V lost 6 bases, J lost 4 bases, and 21 bases lay in between. Germline V gene lookup returns CDR1 SGHTA and CDR2 FQGNSA. CDR3 DNA sequence: TGTGCCAGCAGACGAAATGGGCTGATAAACCCAGAGACCCAGTACTTC. It translates to CASRRNGLINPETQYF. Based on the CDR3 plus reference TRBV7-2 and TRBJ2-5, the full variable domain is GAGVSQSPSNKVTEKGKDVELRCDPISGHTALYWYRQSLGQGLEFLIYFQGNSAPDKSGLPSDRFSAERTGGSVSTLTIQRTQQEDSAVYLCASRRNGLINPETQYFGPGTRLLVL.

This clone was seen a handful of times. The V call is TRBV15, the J call TRBJ2-2, with 7 bases fitting TRBD1. V was clipped by 5 bases and J by 4 bases; unmatched bases: 7. Germline CDR1 reads LNHNV; CDR2 reads YYDKDF (reference sequence). The CDR3 contains 15 residues. DNA of the CDR3: TGTGCCACCAGCCTCCTACAGGGGATCACCGGGGAGCTGTTTTTT. Residues: CATSLLQGITGELFF.

V usage is TRBV18 and J usage is TRBJ2-7; D is unclear. Per germline, CDR1 KGHSH and CDR2 LQKENI. This CDR3 is built from 12 residues. V lost 2 bases, J lost 2 bases, and 4 bases lay in between. This CDR3 is CASSPGAYEQYV. Here the CDR3 DNA reads TGTGCCAGCTCACCAGGAGCCTACGAGCAGTACGTC.

The chain recombines TRBV5-1 with TRBJ2-1; tentative D call: TRBD2 (6 bases). The CDR3 runs 14 residues. Germline CDR1 is SGHRS and CDR2 is YFSETQ. V was pared by 4 bases and J by 6 bases, with 14 bases between. The CDR3, as DNA: TGCGCCAGCAGCGGAGGGTCCCCCTCCAATGAGCAGTTCTTC. It encodes CASSGGSPSNEQFF.

This rearrangement joins TRBV4-1 to TRBJ2-5; D perhaps matches TRBD1 (6 bases). The germline V and J ends were trimmed by 0 bases and 2 bases, with 10 bases remaining between them. The CDR3 consists of 15 residues. Germline CDR1 and CDR2: MGHRA and YSYEKL. CDR3 sequence (DNA): TGCGCCAGCAGCCAAGAGTTAAGGGGGCAAGAGACCCAGTACTTC. Amino acids: CASSQELRGQETQYF.

This clone was observed a handful of times. The chain has TRBV7-3 and TRBJ2-3; 11 nucleotides align to TRBD2. Germline values: CDR1 SGHTA, CDR2 FQGTGA. With 4 bases clipped from V and 6 bases from J, the junction kept 6 bases outside the gene matches. This CDR3 has 15 amino acids. The CDR3 DNA reads TGTGCCAGCAGCTCTCGACTAGCGGGGTGGGATACGCAGTATTTT. Its protein product is CASSSRLAGWDTQYF.

This clone showed up just a few times. An end of the junction does not agree with germline; a read error may underlie this. The sample holds other DNA sequences that translate to the same CDR3. The chain recombines TRBV29-1 with TRBJ1-1; 10 nucleotides match TRBD1. Looked up from germline, CDR1 is SQVTM and CDR2 is ANQGSEA. This CDR3 has 11 amino acids. The CDR3 DNA follows: TGCAGCGTGGGGACAGGGGAGCCTCGTCGCTTT. Translating it yields CSVGTGEPRRF.

The V gene is TRBV4-1, the J gene TRBJ2-2; D perhaps matches TRBD1 (5 bases). The CDR3 length is 15 residues. Trimming shortened V by 2 bases and J by 2 bases, and 9 bases separated the two germline ends. CDR1 and CDR2 (germline): MGHRA, YSYEKL. The CDR3 bases are TGCGCCAGCAGCCAACAGGGTTACAACACCGGGGAGCTGTTTTTT. Encoded protein: CASSQQGYNTGELFF.